This T cell receptor (beta chain) was sequenced in a study of shared clonotypes between healthy human individuals. CDR3 size: 15 residues. V dropped 4 bases and J dropped 1 base, with 14 bases sitting between them. The germline gives CDR1 SGHTS, CDR2 YDEGEE. Sequenced by immunoSEQ multiplex PCR; TCRdb stores in-frame clones only, minus some. The sample yields over a million clones, 75% to 85% seen once. The TCR comes from a man younger than 35 in good health. Some clones in this sample may be carry-over from other donors' samples. The rearrangement links TRBV5-8 to TRBJ1-2, with D perhaps TRBD1 (5 bases). Sequencing was performed on memory CD4+ T cells from PBMCs. Subset meaning: CD45RA-negative fraction. CDR3 nucleotides: TGTGCCAGCAGCCGCTCGAGGGGCGTTAACTATGGCTACACCTTC. Its protein product is CASSRSRGVNYGYTF. The variable domain in full, with the rest retrieved from reference TRBV5-8 and TRBJ1-2, is EAGVTQSPTHLIKTRGQQATLRCSPISGHTSVYWYQQALGLGLQFLLWYDEGEERNRGNFPPRFSGRQFPNYSSELNVNALELEDSALYLCASSRSRGVNYGYTFGSGTRLTVV.